The clone carrying this TCR beta chain has ten or more counts. Antigen specificity is unknown. This entry is derived from a study of response to subunit inactivated influenza vaccine. Whole-study results and caveats: The authors suggested that every seasonal influenza vaccination recruits few new T cells.

TCRdb re-derived calls from the RT-PCR reads in MiXCR, one entry per CDR3 protein. The profile covers a few hundred thousand distinct CDR3 sequences, with about a fifth appearing a single time and 10% taken by the ten largest. The V and J ends lost 3 bases and 6 bases respectively, with 17 bases between them. The germline V gene encodes CDR1 KGHSH and CDR2 LQKENI. The CDR3 extends over 15 amino acids. The chain joins TRBV18 to TRBJ1-2; D is perhaps TRBD1 (5 bases). Specimen: PBMCs from blood, collected 21 months after vaccination. The sequence came from a man aged 50-75 years who received an inactivated influenza vaccine. CDR3 in DNA: TGTGCCAGCTCACCGCAGGGCGCCCAGATCGATGGCTACACCTTC. Its translation: CASSPQGAQIDGYTF. The full variable domain, completed using reference TRBV18 and TRBJ1-2, is NAGVMQNPRHLVRRRGQEARLRCSPMKGHSHVYWYRQLPEEGLKFMVYLQKENIIDESGMPKERFSAEFPKEGPSILRIQQVVRGDSAAYFCASSPQGAQIDGYTFGSGTRLTVV.